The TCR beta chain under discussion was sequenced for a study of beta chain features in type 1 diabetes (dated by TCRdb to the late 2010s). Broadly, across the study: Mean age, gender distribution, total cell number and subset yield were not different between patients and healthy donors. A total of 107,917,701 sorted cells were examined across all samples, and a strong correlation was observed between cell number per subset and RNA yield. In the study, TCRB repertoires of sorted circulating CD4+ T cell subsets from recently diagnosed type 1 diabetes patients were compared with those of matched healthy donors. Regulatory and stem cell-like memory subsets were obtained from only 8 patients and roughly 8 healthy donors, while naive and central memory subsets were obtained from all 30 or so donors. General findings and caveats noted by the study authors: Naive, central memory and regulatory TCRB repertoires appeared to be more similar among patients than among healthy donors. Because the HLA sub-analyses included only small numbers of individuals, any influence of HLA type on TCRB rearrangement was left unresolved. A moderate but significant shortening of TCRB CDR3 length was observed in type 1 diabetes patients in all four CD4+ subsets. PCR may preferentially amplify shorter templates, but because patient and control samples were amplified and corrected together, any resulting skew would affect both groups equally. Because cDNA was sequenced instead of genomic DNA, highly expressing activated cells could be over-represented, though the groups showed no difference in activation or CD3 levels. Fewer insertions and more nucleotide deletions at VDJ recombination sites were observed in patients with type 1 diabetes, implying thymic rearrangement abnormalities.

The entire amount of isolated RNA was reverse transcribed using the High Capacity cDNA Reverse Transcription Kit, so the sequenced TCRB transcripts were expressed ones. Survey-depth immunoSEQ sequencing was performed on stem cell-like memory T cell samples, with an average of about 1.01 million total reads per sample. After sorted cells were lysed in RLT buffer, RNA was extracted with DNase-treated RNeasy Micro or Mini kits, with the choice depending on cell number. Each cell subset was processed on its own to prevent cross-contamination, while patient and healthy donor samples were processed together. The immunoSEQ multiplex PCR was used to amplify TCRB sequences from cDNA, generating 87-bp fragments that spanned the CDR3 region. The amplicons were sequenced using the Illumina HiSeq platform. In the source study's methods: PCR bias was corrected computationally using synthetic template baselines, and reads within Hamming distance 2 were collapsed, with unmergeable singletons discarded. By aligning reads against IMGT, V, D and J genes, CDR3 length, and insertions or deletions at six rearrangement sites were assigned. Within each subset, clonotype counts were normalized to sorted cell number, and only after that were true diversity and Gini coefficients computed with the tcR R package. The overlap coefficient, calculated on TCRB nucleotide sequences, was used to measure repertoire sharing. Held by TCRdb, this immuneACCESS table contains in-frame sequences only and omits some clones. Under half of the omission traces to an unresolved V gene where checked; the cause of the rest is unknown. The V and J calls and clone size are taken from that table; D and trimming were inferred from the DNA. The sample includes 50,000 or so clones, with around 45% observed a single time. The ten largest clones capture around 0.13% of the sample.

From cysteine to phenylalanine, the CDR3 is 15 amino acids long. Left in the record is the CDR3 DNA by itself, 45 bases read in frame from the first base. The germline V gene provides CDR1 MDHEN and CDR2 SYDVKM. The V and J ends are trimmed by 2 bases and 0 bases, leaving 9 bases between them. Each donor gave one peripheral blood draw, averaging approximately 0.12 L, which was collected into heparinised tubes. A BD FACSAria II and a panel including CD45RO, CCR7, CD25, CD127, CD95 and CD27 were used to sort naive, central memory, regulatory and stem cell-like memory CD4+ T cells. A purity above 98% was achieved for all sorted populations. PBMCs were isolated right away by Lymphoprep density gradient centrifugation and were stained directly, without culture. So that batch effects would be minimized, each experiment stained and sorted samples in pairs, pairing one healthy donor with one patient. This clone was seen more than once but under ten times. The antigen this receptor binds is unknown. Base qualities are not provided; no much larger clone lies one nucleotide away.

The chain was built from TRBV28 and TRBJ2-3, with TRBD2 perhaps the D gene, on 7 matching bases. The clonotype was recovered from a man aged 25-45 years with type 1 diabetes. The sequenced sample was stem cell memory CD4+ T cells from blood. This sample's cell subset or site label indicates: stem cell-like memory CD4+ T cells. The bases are TGTGCCAGCAGTTTAAAGGGGGGGAGCACAGATACGCAGTATTTT. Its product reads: CASSLKGGSTDTQYF. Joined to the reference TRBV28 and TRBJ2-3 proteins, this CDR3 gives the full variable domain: DVKVTQSSRYLVKRTGEKVFLECVQDMDHENMFWYRQDPGLGLRLIYFSYDVKMKEKGDIPEGYSVSREKKERFSLILESASTNQTSMYLCASSLKGGSTDTQYFGPGTRLTVL.